The table lists the clone carrying this T cell receptor beta chain with a few counts. This sample was taken from a study of molecular identifiers for immune sequencing clone quantification. Study information: Replicate RNA from approximately 20,000 or 98,000 naive CD8 T cells formed five aliquots; four were sequenced.

MiXCR, run by TCRdb on the PCR reads, gives a single entry per CDR3 protein. The sample lists approximately 670,000 distinct CDR3 sequences; about 20% were seen once. J gave up 11 bases and V 8 bases, and 5 bases lay outside the gene matches. The CDR3 runs 10 residues. Germline CDR1 SNHLY, CDR2 FYNNEI. Sorted naive CD8 T cells were those defined as CD8+CD4-CCR7+CD45RA+. V usage is TRBV2 and J usage is TRBJ1-1; 7 nucleotides align to TRBD1. The sequenced sample consisted of naive CD8+ T cells from blood, with Jurkat cell RNA spiked in. The subset was: FACS-sorted CD8+CD4-CCR7+CD45RA+ naive T cells. The origin of this receptor is a human donor in good health. Some libraries in this study had Jurkat cell RNA spiked in. In DNA form, the CDR3 reads TGTGCCAGCCGCAGGGGGGGGGCTTTCTTT. Its protein is CASRRGGAFF.